This passage covers 31 T cell receptor beta chains from one sample sequenced in a study of CD8+ T cells in alopecia areata. Sequencing templates came from extracted RNA that was reverse transcribed into cDNA. TCRdb keeps only in-frame clones here, not all; method: immunoSEQ multiplex PCR. The sample consists of roughly 100,000 clones, 60% to 65% of them appearing once. Treatment: oral pan-JAK inhibitor, 5-10 mg twice daily. The sequenced sample was CD8+ T cells sorted from blood, obtained at week 4, from a patient treated with tofacitinib. Receptors were obtained from a human donor with alopecia areata.

The chain combines TRBV27 with TRBJ2-4, with 8 nucleotides matching TRBD2. Trimming cost V 7 bases and J 5 bases; bases outside gene matches: 10. Germline lookup yields CDR1 MNHEY and CDR2 SMNVEV (reference sequence). This CDR3 comprises 15 residues. This CDR3 is CASTSGSDLENIQYF. As DNA, the CDR3 is TGTGCCAGCACAAGCGGGAGTGATCTGGAAAACATTCAGTACTTC.

J is TRBJ2-5 and V is TRBV2; 10 nucleotides align to TRBD2. The CDR3 has 16 residues. From germline, CDR1 is SNHLY and CDR2 FYNNEI. V was pared by 7 bases and J by 2 bases, with 10 bases of the junction left unmatched. The CDR3 sequence is CASTLTLTSGQETQYF. The CDR3 DNA is TGTGCCAGCACCTTGACGTTGACTAGCGGGCAAGAGACCCAGTACTTC.

The chain combines TRBV27 with TRBJ2-5; D ambiguous. The CDR3 has 14 residues. Trimming stripped 5 bases from V and 4 bases from J, with 14 bases between. In germline, CDR1 is MNHEY, CDR2 SMNVEV (reference sequence). The CDR3 is CASSPLSSGETQYF. The CDR3, as DNA: TGTGCCAGCAGTCCACTCTCTAGTGGAGAGACCCAGTACTTC.

The chain uses TRBV6-5 and TRBJ2-1; perhaps TRBD2 as D (5 bases). Per germline, CDR1 MNHEY and CDR2 SVGAGI. Between the trimmed V and J ends, which lost 8 bases and 9 bases, there was a span of 14 bases. This CDR3 has 12 residues. The CDR3 here is CASRREGTEQFF. CDR3 coding DNA: TGTGCCAGCCGTCGAGAGGGCACTGAGCAGTTCTTC.

V and J are TRBV30 and TRBJ2-7; TRBD2 might be the D (6 bases). The germline V gene has CDR1 GTSNPN and CDR2 SVGIG (reference sequence). V was clipped by 0 bases and J by 0 bases, with 9 bases between them. The CDR3 is made up of 14 amino acids. In DNA, the CDR3 is TGTGCCTGGAGTGTGGACTATCTCTCCTACGAGCAGTACTTC. It specifies CAWSVDYLSYEQYF. The full variable domain, its missing parts supplied by reference TRBV30 and TRBJ2-7, is SQTIHQWPATLVQPVGSPLSLECTVEGTSNPNLYWYRQAAGRGLQLLFYSVGIGQISSEVPQNLSASRPQDRQFILSSKKLLLSDSGFYLCAWSVDYLSYEQYFGPGTRLTVT.

This chain connects TRBV7-9 to TRBJ2-5; D remains ambiguous. The CDR3 totals 14 residues. The germline V and J ends were trimmed by 4 bases and 1 base, with 10 bases remaining between them. The V gene's germline CDR1 is SEHNR and CDR2 FQNEAQ (reference sequence). The DNA of the CDR3 is TGTGCCAGCAGCTCCAGCCGGGTCCAAGAGACCCAGTACTTC. Encoded protein: CASSSSRVQETQYF. Looking up the rest from reference TRBV7-9 and TRBJ2-5 gives the full variable domain: DTGVSQNPRHKITKRGQNVTFRCDPISEHNRLYWYRQTLGQGPEFLTYFQNEAQLEKSRLLSDRFSAERPKGSFSTLEIQRTEQGDSAMYLCASSSSRVQETQYFGPGTRLLVL.

The genes are TRBV19 and TRBJ1-1; TRBD1 aligns across 12 bases. The V gene's germline CDR1 is LNHDA and CDR2 SQIVND (reference sequence). The CDR3 sequence is 17 residues long. The J segment lost 4 bases and the V segment lost 4 bases, leaving 10 bases of the junction unmatched. The CDR3 loop reads CASSTRDRGRTGTEAFF. The DNA for the CDR3 is TGTGCCAGTAGTACCCGGGACAGGGGGCGTACAGGCACTGAAGCTTTCTTT.

V usage is TRBV7-9 and J usage is TRBJ1-2, with 9 bases identical to TRBD1. The trim removed 6 bases at V and 4 bases at J, leaving 12 bases unmatched. The CDR3 loop spans 16 amino acids. Germline assignment: CDR1 SEHNR and CDR2 FQNEAQ (reference sequence). CDR3 sequence reads: CASSLTEGQGFYGYTF. The CDR3, as DNA: TGTGCCAGCAGTCTCACCGAGGGACAGGGCTTCTATGGCTACACCTTC.

The rearrangement links TRBV4-1 to TRBJ2-7, with 9 bases lining up with TRBD1. V was pared by 2 bases and J by 2 bases, with 1 base of the junction left unmatched. The length of the CDR3 is 14 residues. Looked up from germline, CDR1 is MGHRA and CDR2 is YSYEKL. This chain's CDR3 is CASSQNRGPYEQYF. Written as DNA, the CDR3 is TGCGCCAGCAGCCAAAACAGGGGGCCCTACGAGCAGTACTTC.

The chain joins TRBV2 to TRBJ2-5; no definite D call. The length of the CDR3 is 15 residues. Trimming left V 4 bases short and J 1 base short, with 13 bases between. CDR1 and CDR2 (germline): SNHLY, FYNNEI. The CDR3 spells CASSGIPGIQETQYF. The CDR3 bases are TGTGCCAGCAGTGGAATTCCCGGTATCCAAGAGACCCAGTACTTC.

This clone was found a few times. The chain joins TRBV7-6 to TRBJ2-7; no definite D call. This CDR3 is 14 amino acids long. V was clipped by 2 bases and J by 0 bases, with 8 bases between them. Germline V gene data show CDR1 as SGHVS and CDR2 as FNYEAQ. CDR3 sequence: CASSLHEYSYEQYF. The CDR3 DNA is TGTGCCAGCAGCTTACACGAGTACTCCTACGAGCAGTACTTC.

The CDR3 loop is CASSIDREPGQPQHF. The CDR3 coding sequence is TGTGCCAGTAGTATTGACAGGGAACCCGGTCAGCCCCAGCATTTT. The V and J genes are TRBV19 and TRBJ1-5; 7 bases are a match to TRBD1. Germline CDR1 is LNHDA and CDR2 is SQIVND (reference sequence). J gave up 6 bases and V 3 bases, and 8 bases lay outside the gene matches. CDR3 size: 15 residues.

This sequence joins TRBV5-1 and TRBJ2-3; 9 nucleotides match TRBD2. The CDR3 has 16 amino acids. The V gene end was trimmed by 0 bases and the J gene end by 6 bases; junction bases not matched to a gene: 8. Germline V gene data show CDR1 as SGHRS and CDR2 as YFSETQ. CDR3 DNA sequence: TGCGCCAGCAGCTTGGCCCCCGGGACTAGCCTCGATACGCAGTATTTT. Amino acids: CASSLAPGTSLDTQYF.

The chain joins TRBV7-8 to TRBJ2-1; 8 bases are a match to TRBD1. The germline V gene encodes CDR1 SGHVS and CDR2 FQNEAQ. The CDR3 runs 14 residues. Trimming took 2 bases from V and 5 from J; bases not matched to a gene: 2. CDR3 bases: TGTGCCAGCAGCTTACAGGGGGCCAACAATGAGCAGTTCTTC. Amino acid sequence: CASSLQGANNEQFF.

This chain connects TRBV29-1 to TRBJ2-7; 9 positions agree with TRBD1. The CDR3 runs to 13 residues. V lost 7 bases and J lost 2; bases outside the gene matches: 6. From germline, CDR1 is SQVTM and CDR2 ANQGSEA. CDR3 residues: CSARGTGPYEQYF. CDR3 in DNA: TGCAGCGCCAGGGGGACAGGGCCCTACGAGCAGTACTTC.

This rearrangement joins TRBV28 to TRBJ2-3; 10 bases are a match to TRBD1. CDR3 length: 16 residues. Germline CDR1 reads MDHEN; CDR2 reads SYDVKM. Trimming removed 4 bases from V and 2 bases from J; junction bases left unmatched: 6. The CDR3 here is CASSSLGQGDTDTQYF. DNA for the CDR3: TGTGCCAGCAGTTCCCTTGGACAGGGGGACACAGATACGCAGTATTTT.

This clone occurred a few times. The CDR3 protein is CASGWDGRSTDTQYF. For the CDR3, the DNA is TGTGCTAGTGGTTGGGACGGGAGAAGCACAGATACGCAGTATTTT. The genes are TRBV12-5 and TRBJ2-3; the D gene is possibly TRBD2 (6 bases). V was clipped by 4 bases and J by 0 bases, with 11 bases between them. Germline assignment: CDR1 LGHNT and CDR2 FRNRAP. The CDR3 runs to 15 residues.

The chain carries TRBV27 and TRBJ2-2; the match to TRBD2 covers 8 bases. V shed 0 bases, J shed 6 bases, and the junction held 3 bases outside the gene matches. The CDR3 extends over 15 amino acids. CDR1 MNHEY and CDR2 SMNVEV come from the germline V gene (reference sequence). For the CDR3, the DNA is TGTGCCAGCAGTTTATCACTCGGGGGGGCCGGGGAGCTGTTTTTT. This translates into CASSLSLGGAGELFF.

J is TRBJ2-1 and V is TRBV5-6, with D uncertain. Deletions cut 0 bases from V and 7 bases from J, with 5 bases between. Per germline, CDR1 SGHDT and CDR2 YYEEEE. The CDR3 is made up of 12 amino acids. Here the CDR3 reads CASSLGGNEQFF. The CDR3 nucleotides are TGTGCCAGCAGCTTGGGTGGAAATGAGCAGTTCTTC.

V gene TRBV30 combines with J gene TRBJ1-1; D might be TRBD1 (5 bases). Germline loops: CDR1 GTSNPN, CDR2 SVGIG (reference sequence). This CDR3 contains 13 residues. Trimming shortened V by 0 bases and J by 4 bases, and 9 bases separated the two germline ends. The CDR3 here is CAWSVSGGTEAFF. The CDR3 DNA reads TGTGCCTGGAGTGTATCCGGGGGCACTGAAGCTTTCTTT.

This chain connects TRBV15 to TRBJ2-6; 8 bases agree with TRBD1. CDR1 is LNHNV and CDR2 is YYDKDF in the germline V gene (reference sequence). The CDR3 extends over 20 amino acids. Trimming removed 5 bases from V and 0 bases from J; junction bases left unmatched: 15. In DNA form, the CDR3 reads TGTGCCACCAGCGTCGGACAGGGATCGGGCGTCTACTCTGGGGCCAACGTCCTGACTTTC. This encodes CATSVGQGSGVYSGANVLTF.

This clone has more than one count but fewer than ten. V is TRBV27 and J is TRBJ2-4; maybe TRBD2 (5 bases). The CDR3 runs to 15 residues. Germline CDR1 MNHEY, CDR2 SMNVEV (reference sequence). The V end was cut by 4 bases, the J end by 0 bases, with 10 bases between. The CDR3: CASSSAGLAKNIQYF. The CDR3, as DNA: TGTGCCAGCAGTTCGGCAGGACTAGCCAAAAACATTCAGTACTTC.

The chain has TRBV5-6 and TRBJ2-7, with D possibly TRBD2 on 6 matching bases. The V end was cut by 2 bases, the J end by 3 bases, with 12 bases between. This CDR3 comprises 14 residues. In germline, CDR1 is SGHDT, CDR2 YYEEEE. The CDR3 DNA follows: TGTGCCAGCAGCTTTGGACTTAGCGGCTACGAGCAGTACTTC. Protein: CASSFGLSGYEQYF.

The rearrangement uses TRBV10-3 and TRBJ2-5, with 12 nucleotides matching TRBD2. The ends lost 2 bases at V and 7 bases at J; junction bases unmatched: 11. This CDR3 spans 17 amino acids. The germline V gene has CDR1 ENHRY and CDR2 SYGVKD. The CDR3 region is CAISEPTGTSGSGTQYF. The CDR3 DNA reads TGTGCCATCAGTGAGCCAACTGGGACTAGCGGGTCAGGGACCCAGTACTTC.

There are a few counts of this clone. The chain links TRBV9 to TRBJ1-4; tentatively, D is TRBD1 (5 bases). From germline, CDR1 is SGDLS and CDR2 YYNGEE. The CDR3 covers 13 residues. Deletions cut 3 bases from V and 13 bases from J, with 16 bases between. CDR3 region: CASSGLDSGVLFF. In nucleotides, the CDR3 is TGTGCCAGCAGCGGACTCGACAGCGGAGTACTGTTTTTT. The entire variable domain, with the rest obtained from reference TRBV9 and TRBJ1-4, is as follows: DSGVTQTPKHLITATGQRVTLRCSPRSGDLSVYWYQQSLDQGLQFLIQYYNGEERAKGNILERFSAQQFPDLHSELNLSSLELGDSALYFCASSGLDSGVLFFGSGTQLSVL.

The V and J genes are TRBV6-1 and TRBJ2-7, with 9 bases that match TRBD1. Looked up from germline, CDR1 is MNHNS and CDR2 is SASEGT. V lost 8 bases, J lost 1 base, and 6 bases stayed unmatched. The CDR3 has 14 residues. CDR3 DNA sequence: TGTGCCAGCCGGGGACAGGGATCGTCCTACGAGCAGTACTTC. Encoded protein: CASRGQGSSYEQYF.

This clone was detected a few times. The chain employs TRBV27 and TRBJ2-7, with 12 bases that match TRBD2. Trimming cost V 6 bases and J 5 bases; bases outside gene matches: 5. This CDR3 has 14 residues. Germline CDR1 reads MNHEY; CDR2 reads SMNVEV (reference sequence). CDR3 DNA: TGTGCCAGCAGACTAGCGGGGGGTATTAACGAGCAGTACTTC. It specifies CASRLAGGINEQYF.

The chain is built from TRBV30 and TRBJ2-1; tentatively, D is TRBD2 (6 bases). The CDR3 has 15 amino acids. Germline V gene lookup returns CDR1 GTSNPN and CDR2 SVGIG (reference sequence). Trimming left V 0 bases short and J 9 bases short, with 18 bases between. For the CDR3, the DNA is TGTGCCTGGAGTGTACTTGGGCGGGATCTGATTGAGCAGTTCTTC. This sequence encodes CAWSVLGRDLIEQFF. Together with reference TRBV30 and TRBJ2-1, the CDR3 gives the full variable domain: SQTIHQWPATLVQPVGSPLSLECTVEGTSNPNLYWYRQAAGRGLQLLFYSVGIGQISSEVPQNLSASRPQDRQFILSSKKLLLSDSGFYLCAWSVLGRDLIEQFFGPGTRLTVL.

The DNA of the CDR3 is TGCGCCAGCAGCCAAGGCCGGGACATCCTCTATGGCTACACCTTC. Translated, it gives CASSQGRDILYGYTF. The chain uses TRBV4-3 and TRBJ1-2; D may be TRBD1 (6 bases). Germline-derived CDR1 and CDR2 are LGHNA and YSLEER. V was cut by 1 base and J by 4 bases, with 13 bases left in between. The CDR3 runs 15 residues.

The V call is TRBV7-9, the J call TRBJ2-7; D unclear. Looked up from germline, CDR1 is SEHNR and CDR2 is FQNEAQ (reference sequence). V shed 5 bases and J shed 6 bases, with 11 bases lying between them. CDR3 length: 12 residues. In nucleotides, the CDR3 is TGTGCCAGCAGCCCTCTAGGAGTCGAGCAGTACTTC. It is translated as CASSPLGVEQYF.

This clone has more than one count but fewer than ten. The J gene is TRBJ2-6, the V gene TRBV7-6; D gene uncertain. Trimming removed 8 bases from V and 0 bases from J, with 5 bases in between. CDR3 length equals 13 residues. Germline CDR1 and CDR2: SGHVS and FNYEAQ. The CDR3 spells CASLSSGANVLTF. Written as DNA, the CDR3 is TGTGCCAGCCTGAGCTCTGGGGCCAACGTCCTGACTTTC.